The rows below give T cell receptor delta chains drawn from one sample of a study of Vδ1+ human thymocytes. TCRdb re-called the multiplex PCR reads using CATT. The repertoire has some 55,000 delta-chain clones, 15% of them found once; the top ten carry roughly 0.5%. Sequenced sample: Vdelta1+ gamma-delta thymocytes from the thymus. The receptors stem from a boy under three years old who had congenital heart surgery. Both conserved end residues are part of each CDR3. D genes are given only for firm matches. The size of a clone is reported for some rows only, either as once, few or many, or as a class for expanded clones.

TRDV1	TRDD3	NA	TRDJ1	TGTGCTCTTGGGGAACGGTGGGGGACGATCGATAAACTCATCTTT	CALGERWGTIDKLIF
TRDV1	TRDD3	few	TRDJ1	TGTGCTCTTGGGGAATTCATTTTTCTGGGGGATACGGGAGATAAACTCATCTTT	CALGEFIFLGDTGDKLIF
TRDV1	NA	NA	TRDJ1	TGTGCTCTTGGGGATCCCGTGGGGGTCACCGATAAACTCATCTTT	CALGDPVGVTDKLIF
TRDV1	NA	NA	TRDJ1	TGTGCTCTTGGGGAATCCTTCCGAGGGGTCTATCAAGAGAACACCGATAAACTCATCTTT	CALGESFRGVYQENTDKLIF
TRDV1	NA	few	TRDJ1	TGTGCTCTTGGGAGACCCCTTCCCGCAGTTAAACTCATCTTT	CALGRPLPAVKLIF
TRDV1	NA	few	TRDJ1	TGTGCTCTTGGGGGGCGCGCGGCCGATAAACTCATCTTT	CALGGRAADKLIF
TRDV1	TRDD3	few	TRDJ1	TGTGCTCTTGGGGATGAGATTGCTGGGGGATCAGTCGATAAACTCATCTTT	CALGDEIAGGSVDKLIF
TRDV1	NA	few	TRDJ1	TGTGCTCTTGGACCGCCTTCCTACGCCCGAATACTGGGGGACTACACCGATAAACTCATCTTT	CALGPPSYARILGDYTDKLIF
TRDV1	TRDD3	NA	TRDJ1	TGTGCTCTTGGCGCCCATCGAGAGCCTCTGGGGGATACGGACCACACCGATAAACTCATCTTT	CALGAHREPLGDTDHTDKLIF
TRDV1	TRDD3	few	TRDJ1	TGTGCTCTTGGGGAGACAACAAACCCCTGGGGGATACTCGTCCGCGATAAACTCATCTTT	CALGETTNPWGILVRDKLIF
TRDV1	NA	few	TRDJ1	TGTGCTCTTGGGGAACTACCCTGGTTCCTTGAAGGTCCTGCCCACACCGATAAACTCATCTTT	CALGELPWFLEGPAHTDKLIF
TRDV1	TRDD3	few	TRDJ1	TGTGCTCTTGGGGGTACCTTCCTTCCTCTTACTGGGGGATACAACACCGATAAACTCATCTTT	CALGGTFLPLTGGYNTDKLIF
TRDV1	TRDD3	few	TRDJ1	TGTGCTCTTGGGGAACTAAGGGGGATACGGTCCGATAAACTCATCTTT	CALGELRGIRSDKLIF
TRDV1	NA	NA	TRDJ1	TGTGCTCTTGGGGATATACCCTGCGATAAACTCATCTTT	CALGDIPCDKLIF
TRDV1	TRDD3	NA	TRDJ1	TGTGCTCTTGGGGAACTTAGAACCTACCCCCCTACCCTGGGGGACAGAGAACTCATCTTT	CALGELRTYPPTLGDRELIF
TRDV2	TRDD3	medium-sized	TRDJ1	TGTGCCTGTGACACCGCTGGGGGACACGAAAAACTCATCTTT	CACDTAGGHEKLIF
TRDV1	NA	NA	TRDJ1	TGTGCTCTTGGGTCTGTCCCCCGGCCTTCCCCTTACTGGGGAACTAAGGTCGATAAACTCATCTTT	CALGSVPRPSPYWGTKVDKLIF
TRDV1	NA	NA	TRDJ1	TGTGCTCTTGGGGACTTTAAGAAGGCCTTCCTACGGGGGATACGCCGGTACACCGATAAACTCATCTTT	CALGDFKKAFLRGIRRYTDKLIF
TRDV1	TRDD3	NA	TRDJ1	TGTGCTCTTGGGGAGCCTCCTTCCTACGAGTACTGGGGGATACGGGAACTCATCTTT	CALGEPPSYEYWGIRELIF
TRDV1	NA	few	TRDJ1	TGTGCTCTTGGGGTAACCGATAAACTCATCTTT	CALGVTDKLIF
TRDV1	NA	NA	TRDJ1	TGTGCTCTTGGGGAACTAGAGGCCGATAAACTCATCTTT	CALGELEADKLIF
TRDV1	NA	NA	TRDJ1	TGTGCTCTTGGGGAACTTCCTGGCGGTAAACTCATCTTT	CALGELPGGKLIF
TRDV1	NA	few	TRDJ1	TGTGCTCTTGGGGTACCGGCCTTCCTACGGCTGGGGGATCTGTTAGTGGCGCCAGTTAAACTCATCTTT	CALGVPAFLRLGDLLVAPVKLIF
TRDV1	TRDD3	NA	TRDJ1	TGTGCTCTTGTAAGAGTCCTGGGACCTCTACTGGGGGATACCGATAAACTCATCTTT	CALVRVLGPLLGDTDKLIF
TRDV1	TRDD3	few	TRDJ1	TGTGCTCTTGGGGAGGTCGACCTACGATCTGGGGGATACCCCACCGATAAACTCATCTTT	CALGEVDLRSGGYPTDKLIF
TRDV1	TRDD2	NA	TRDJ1	TGTGCTCTTGGGCCCACTAGTCTTCCTACGGTAATGGCGGATAAACTCATCTTT	CALGPTSLPTVMADKLIF
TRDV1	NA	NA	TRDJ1	TGTGCTCTTGGGGAATCCCCCCGGGTCAATAAGGGGTATACGAGGTACACCGATAAACTCATCTTT	CALGESPRVNKGYTRYTDKLIF
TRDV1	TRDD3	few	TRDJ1	TGTGCTCTTGGGGAAACCTTCTACTGGGGGATACGCCCCACCGATAAACTCATCTTT	CALGETFYWGIRPTDKLIF
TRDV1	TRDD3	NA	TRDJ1	TGTGCACAGGCCCCGGGGCTGTACTGGGGGATACCGGGAACCGATAAACTCATCTTT	CAQAPGLYWGIPGTDKLIF
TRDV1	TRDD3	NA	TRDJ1	TGTGCTCTTGGGGAAACCCCGCTTTCCCCGCTGGGGGAGTCGTACACCGATAAACTCATCTTT	CALGETPLSPLGESYTDKLIF
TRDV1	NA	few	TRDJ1	TGTGCTCTTGGGGACGAATTACCAACACCCGGGGGTCGCCTTAGCACCGATAAACTCATCTTT	CALGDELPTPGGRLSTDKLIF
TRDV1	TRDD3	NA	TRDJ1	TGTGCTCTTGGGGAGGCGCACTGGGGACGGCCAGGGACCGATAAACTCATCTTT	CALGEAHWGRPGTDKLIF
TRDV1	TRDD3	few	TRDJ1	TGTGCTCTTGGGGACCCCACGGGTACTGGGGGATCCACTTACGGAGGACTCATCTTT	CALGDPTGTGGSTYGGLIF
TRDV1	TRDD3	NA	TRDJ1	TGTGCTCTTGGGGACCCTTGGAATTACTCTGGGGGGAACAATAAACTCATCTTT	CALGDPWNYSGGNNKLIF
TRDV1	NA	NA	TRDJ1	TGTGCTCTTGGGGAACTCCGATCTTGGGCGAAGTCCTCCGATAAACTCATCTTT	CALGELRSWAKSSDKLIF
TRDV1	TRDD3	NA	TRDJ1	TGTGCTCTTGGGGAAGGTCCTACGAGATACTGGGGGACTTACACCGATAAACTCATCTTT	CALGEGPTRYWGTYTDKLIF
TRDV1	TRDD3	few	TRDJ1	TGTGCTCTTGGGGAAAGGTGCGTACTGGGGGTGAAGTACACCGATAAACTCATCTTT	CALGERCVLGVKYTDKLIF
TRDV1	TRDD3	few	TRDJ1	TGTGCTCTTGCCAGACTGGGGGACGCGTACACCGATAAACTCATCTTT	CALARLGDAYTDKLIF
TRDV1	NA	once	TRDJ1	TGTGCCCCGGCCTACGCCTATACTGGAAGGGGTTGGGAACTCATCTTT	CAPAYAYTGRGWELIF
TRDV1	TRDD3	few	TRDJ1	TGTGCTCTTGGGGACTCTCTCCCGAAAGTACCCTTAGTACTGGGGGATATGAGGTACACCGATAAACTCATCTTT	CALGDSLPKVPLVLGDMRYTDKLIF
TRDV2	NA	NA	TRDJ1	TGTGCCTGTCTGGTAAATGCCGATAAACTCATCTTT	CACLVNADKLIF
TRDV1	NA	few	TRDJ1	TGTGCTCTTGGGGAACCTTCCTATGCCGGGGGATTGTCCACCGATAAACTCATCTTT	CALGEPSYAGGLSTDKLIF
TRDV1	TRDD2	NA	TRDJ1	TGTGCTCTTGGGGAACGCCTTCCTACAGTCCTTATCCCCGATAAACTCATCTTT	CALGERLPTVLIPDKLIF
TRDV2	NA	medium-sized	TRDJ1	TGTGCCTCCCACACCGATAAACTCATCTTT	CASHTDKLIF
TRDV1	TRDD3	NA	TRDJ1	TGTGCTCTTGGGGAACTCGACCGGGATTCCCGGACGGAGTGGGATACGTCCCCCGTACTCATCTTT	CALGELDRDSRTEWDTSPVLIF
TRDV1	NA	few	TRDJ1	TGTGCTCTTGGGGAACCGCCTACGGGTGGGATAGAGTACACCGATAAACTCATCTTT	CALGEPPTGGIEYTDKLIF
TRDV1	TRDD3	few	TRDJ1	TGTGCTCTTGGGGAACCCCCTCGGCCTTCCTACTGGGGGATACGCAGAACCGATAAACTCATCTTT	CALGEPPRPSYWGIRRTDKLIF
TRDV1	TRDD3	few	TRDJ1	TGTGCTCTTGGGGAGTACCTGGGGGATACGTGTCACACCGATAAACTCATCTTT	CALGEYLGDTCHTDKLIF
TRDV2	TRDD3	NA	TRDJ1	TGTGCCTGTGACACGCCACCTGAATGCTGGGGGATCAATAAACTCATCTTT	CACDTPPECWGINKLIF
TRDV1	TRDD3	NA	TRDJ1	TGTGCTCTTGGGGGCCGAGGGCCTTCTTTAGACTGGGGGACAAGCTCTCCATCCAATTGGTCCCCCATGTACACCGATAAACTCATCTTT	CALGGRGPSLDWGTSSPSNWSPMYTDKLIF
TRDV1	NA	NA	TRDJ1	TGTGCTCTTGGGGAACTAGGTCCCCCCCCCCCGGCCTTCGATAAACTCATCTTT	CALGELGPPPPAFDKLIF
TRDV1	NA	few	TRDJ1	TGTGCTCTTGGGGAACTCAAAGTCCTACCTCGTACTGGGGATAAGTCCGATAAACTCATCTTT	CALGELKVLPRTGDKSDKLIF
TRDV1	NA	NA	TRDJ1	TGTGCTCTTGGGGAACCCCCTCCATTGTGGGGATCGTACACCGATAAACTCATCTTT	CALGEPPPLWGSYTDKLIF
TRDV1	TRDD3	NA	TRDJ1	TGTGCTCTTGGGAACCTTCTCCATACGCCTGGGGGATACACCGATAAACTCATCTTT	CALGNLLHTPGGYTDKLIF
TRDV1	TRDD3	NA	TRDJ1	TGTGCTCTTGGGGAACTAGATGAACCCTACAACTGGGGATACCCCGATAAACTCATCTTT	CALGELDEPYNWGYPDKLIF